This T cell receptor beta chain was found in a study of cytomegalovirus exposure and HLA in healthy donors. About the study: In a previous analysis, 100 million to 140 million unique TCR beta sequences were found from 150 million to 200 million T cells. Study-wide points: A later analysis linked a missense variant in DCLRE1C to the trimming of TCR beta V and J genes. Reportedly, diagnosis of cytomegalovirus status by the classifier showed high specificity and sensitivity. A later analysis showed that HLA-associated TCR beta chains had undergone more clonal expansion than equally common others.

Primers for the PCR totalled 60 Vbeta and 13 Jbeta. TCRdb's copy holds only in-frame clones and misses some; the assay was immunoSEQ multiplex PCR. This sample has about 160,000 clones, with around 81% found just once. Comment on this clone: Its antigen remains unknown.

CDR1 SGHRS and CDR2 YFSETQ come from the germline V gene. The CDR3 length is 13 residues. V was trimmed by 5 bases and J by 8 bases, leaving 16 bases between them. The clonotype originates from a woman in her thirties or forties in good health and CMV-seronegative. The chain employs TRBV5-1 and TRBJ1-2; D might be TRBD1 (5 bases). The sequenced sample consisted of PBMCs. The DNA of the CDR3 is TGCGCCAGCAGGACCTTACAGGAGTGGGGCTACACCTTC. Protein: CASRTLQEWGYTF. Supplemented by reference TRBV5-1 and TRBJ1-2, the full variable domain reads KAGVTQTPRYLIKTRGQQVTLSCSPISGHRSVSWYQQTPGQGLQFLFEYFSETQRNKGNFPGRFSGRQFSNSRSEMNVSTLELGDSALYLCASRTLQEWGYTFGSGTRLTVV.